Described below is a single TCR beta chain sequence and its context. Assay used: immunoSEQ multiplex PCR; TCRdb lists only in-frame clones, some missing. Of 300,000 to 400,000 clones listed, around 87% are singletons. The entry originates in a study of blood T cell repertoires in COVID-19. This receptor was taken from a woman aged 45-65 years with COVID-19, enrolled during active disease. The sample was peripheral blood.

CDR3 in amino acids: CASSSTGVRDTEAFF. Written as DNA, the CDR3 is TGTGCCAGCAGCTCCACAGGGGTGCGGGACACTGAAGCTTTCTTT. The chain couples TRBV5-5 to TRBJ1-1; 7 bases are shared with TRBD1. The V and J ends lost 3 bases and 3 bases, in that order; junction bases with no gene match: 8. The CDR3 totals 15 residues. Germline values: CDR1 SGHKS, CDR2 YYEKEE (reference sequence).